This is a list of T cell receptor beta chains from one sample in a study of patients and donors after allogeneic stem cell transplantation. TCRdb called the RT-PCR reads again in MiXCR, with one record for every CDR3 protein. This table holds 800,000 to 1,000,000 distinct CDR3 sequences, 15% to 20% found once. Sequenced: blood, either unsorted or a sorted T cell fraction (not recorded which). The receptor set was obtained from a human donor who was either an allogeneic HSCT recipient or a stem cell or donor lymphocyte infusion donor (not recorded which). It is not recorded whose cells these are; they may come from a transplant donor. CDR3s include the opening cysteine and the closing phenylalanine or tryptophan. D genes are given only for firm matches. Only part of the rows carry a size: once, few, many, or a class if the clone is expanded.

clone_size: few; v_call: TRBV10-3; j_call: TRBJ1-5; d_call: TRBD1; cdr3_nt: TGTGCCATCAGTGAGGGACAGGGCTATCAGCCCCAGCATTTT; cdr3_aa: CAISEGQGYQPQHF
clone_size: -; v_call: TRBV25-1; j_call: TRBJ2-1; d_call: TRBD2; cdr3_nt: TGTGCCAGCAGACAATCTACTAGCGGGAGGAAATACAATGAGCAGTTCTTC; cdr3_aa: CASRQSTSGRKYNEQFF
clone_size: few; v_call: TRBV20-1; j_call: TRBJ2-1; d_call: -; cdr3_nt: TGCAGTGCTAGATTACGGGGAACGTACAATGAGCAGTTCTTC; cdr3_aa: CSARLRGTYNEQFF
clone_size: -; v_call: TRBV7-3; j_call: TRBJ2-1; d_call: TRBD2; cdr3_nt: TGTGCCAGCAGCTCAATAAGCGGGGGGCAGTTCTTC; cdr3_aa: CASSSISGGQFF
clone_size: few; v_call: TRBV2; j_call: TRBJ2-5; d_call: TRBD2; cdr3_nt: TGTGCCAGCAGAGAACTAGCGGCACAAGAGACCCAGTACTTC; cdr3_aa: CASRELAAQETQYF
clone_size: -; v_call: TRBV5-5; j_call: TRBJ1-3; d_call: -; cdr3_nt: TGTGCCAGCAGCTTGCTGATCTCTGGAAACACCATATATTTT; cdr3_aa: CASSLLISGNTIYF
clone_size: -; v_call: TRBV9; j_call: TRBJ1-1; d_call: -; cdr3_nt: TGTGCCAGCAGCGTAGCTACGGGTGGGGGAGCGGGGTTGAACACTGAAGCTTTCTTT; cdr3_aa: CASSVATGGGAGLNTEAFF
clone_size: -; v_call: TRBV5-5; j_call: TRBJ2-3; d_call: -; cdr3_nt: TGTGCCAGCAGCTCCCTGGGTCTGGGCGGGGAAACAGATACGCAGTATTTT; cdr3_aa: CASSSLGLGGETDTQYF
clone_size: -; v_call: TRBV3-1; j_call: TRBJ2-7; d_call: TRBD1; cdr3_nt: TGTGCCAGCAGCCAAGCCCCGGACAGGGCCCACGAGCAGTACTTC; cdr3_aa: CASSQAPDRAHEQYF
clone_size: -; v_call: TRBV19; j_call: TRBJ1-2; d_call: -; cdr3_nt: TGTGCCAGTACACCAGCTTCTGGGCGCTCCTATGGCTACACCTTC; cdr3_aa: CASTPASGRSYGYTF
clone_size: -; v_call: TRBV20-1; j_call: TRBJ1-2; d_call: TRBD1; cdr3_nt: TGCAGTGCTCGACAGGGCTCGGGGTATGGCTACACCTTC; cdr3_aa: CSARQGSGYGYTF
clone_size: few; v_call: TRBV2; j_call: TRBJ2-3; d_call: TRBD2; cdr3_nt: TGTGCCAGCAGAGAACTAGCGTCTCTGGATACGCAGTATTTT; cdr3_aa: CASRELASLDTQYF
clone_size: few; v_call: TRBV4-2; j_call: TRBJ2-1; d_call: -; cdr3_nt: TGTGCCAGCAGCCAGTACCCAGCTATACGGACTACCGCAGACAATGAGCAGTTCTTC; cdr3_aa: CASSQYPAIRTTADNEQFF
clone_size: many; v_call: TRBV6-5; j_call: TRBJ2-2; d_call: -; cdr3_nt: TGTGCCAGCAGTTTACGACCCAACTCGAACACCGGGGAGCTGTTTTTT; cdr3_aa: CASSLRPNSNTGELFF
clone_size: -; v_call: TRBV20-1; j_call: TRBJ2-1; d_call: -; cdr3_nt: TGCAGTGCTAGAGATCGAGCATTGGTAGTTCGCTACAATGAGCAGTTCTTC; cdr3_aa: CSARDRALVVRYNEQFF
clone_size: many; v_call: TRBV5-1; j_call: TRBJ2-3; d_call: TRBD2; cdr3_nt: TGTGCCAGCAGCTTGGGACTAGCGGGGCGCACAGATACGCAGTATTTT; cdr3_aa: CASSLGLAGRTDTQYF
clone_size: -; v_call: TRBV5-1; j_call: TRBJ1-1; d_call: TRBD1; cdr3_nt: TGCGCCAGCAGCGTAAATCGACAGGGGCGGGTCACTGAAGCTTTCTTT; cdr3_aa: CASSVNRQGRVTEAFF
clone_size: -; v_call: TRBV7-9; j_call: TRBJ2-7; d_call: -; cdr3_nt: TGTGCCAGCAGCTTGTTTTGGGATCAACCCCAGGACGAGCAGTACTTC; cdr3_aa: CASSLFWDQPQDEQYF
clone_size: -; v_call: TRBV20-1; j_call: TRBJ2-1; d_call: TRBD2; cdr3_nt: TGCAGTGCTAGAGCGGGGACTAGCGGGAGGGCCCATGAGCAGTTCTTC; cdr3_aa: CSARAGTSGRAHEQFF
clone_size: many; v_call: TRBV4-3; j_call: TRBJ1-5; d_call: -; cdr3_nt: TGCGCCAGCAGCCAAGATAGTATAGATAGCAATCAGCCCCAGCATTTT; cdr3_aa: CASSQDSIDSNQPQHF
clone_size: -; v_call: TRBV11-3; j_call: TRBJ2-1; d_call: TRBD2; cdr3_nt: TGTGCCAGCAGCTTTATAGCGGGAGGGCCGTCAGGGAATGAGCAGTTCTTC; cdr3_aa: CASSFIAGGPSGNEQFF
clone_size: few; v_call: TRBV27; j_call: TRBJ2-3; d_call: -; cdr3_nt: TGTGCCAGCAGCTCTCAGGGGAGAGATACGCAGTATTTT; cdr3_aa: CASSSQGRDTQYF
clone_size: few; v_call: TRBV4-1; j_call: TRBJ1-1; d_call: -; cdr3_nt: TGCGCCAGCAGCCTCAGGGCTTCAAGGAGCACTGAAGCTTTCTTT; cdr3_aa: CASSLRASRSTEAFF
clone_size: -; v_call: TRBV12-3/TRBV12-4; j_call: TRBJ1-1; d_call: TRBD1; cdr3_nt: TGTGCCAGCAGTGGTATCGGACAGGGTGGCACTGAAGCTTTCTTT; cdr3_aa: CASSGIGQGGTEAFF
clone_size: few; v_call: TRBV20-1; j_call: TRBJ1-4; d_call: TRBD1; cdr3_nt: TGCAGTGCTAGAGAACCCCGCCCAGGGACAGCTAATGAAAAACTGTTTTTT; cdr3_aa: CSAREPRPGTANEKLFF
clone_size: -; v_call: TRBV5-1; j_call: TRBJ1-1; d_call: -; cdr3_nt: TGCGCCAGCAGCATTTACAGGTCCAAGAACACTGAAGCTTTCTTT; cdr3_aa: CASSIYRSKNTEAFF
clone_size: -; v_call: TRBV6-2/TRBV6-3; j_call: TRBJ2-2; d_call: TRBD1; cdr3_nt: TGTGCCAGCAGCCCTTCTCCAGGGGGCACCGGGGAGCTGTTTTTT; cdr3_aa: CASSPSPGGTGELFF
clone_size: -; v_call: TRBV11-2; j_call: TRBJ2-1; d_call: TRBD2; cdr3_nt: TGTGCCAGCAGCTTAATTGGACTAGCCTACAATGAGCAGTTCTTC; cdr3_aa: CASSLIGLAYNEQFF
clone_size: -; v_call: TRBV20-1; j_call: TRBJ2-7; d_call: -; cdr3_nt: TGCAGTGCTAGAGTGGCCCTTAGGGCCTACGAGCAGTACTTC; cdr3_aa: CSARVALRAYEQYF
clone_size: few; v_call: TRBV5-5; j_call: TRBJ1-2; d_call: TRBD1; cdr3_nt: TGTGCCAGCAGCTTGGAGCCGGGACAGAACTATGGCTACACCTTC; cdr3_aa: CASSLEPGQNYGYTF
clone_size: -; v_call: TRBV29-1; j_call: TRBJ1-2; d_call: TRBD1; cdr3_nt: TGCAGCACCGACAGGGTCCTTCGGGATGGCTACACCTTC; cdr3_aa: CSTDRVLRDGYTF
clone_size: few; v_call: TRBV4-2; j_call: TRBJ2-1; d_call: -; cdr3_nt: TGTGCCAGCAGCCAAGTCTCCAGCTCCTATGAGCAGTTCTTC; cdr3_aa: CASSQVSSSYEQFF
clone_size: few; v_call: TRBV4-2; j_call: TRBJ2-7; d_call: -; cdr3_nt: TGTGCCAGCAGCCAAGAGCTGAGGGGCATCAACGAGCAGTACTTC; cdr3_aa: CASSQELRGINEQYF
clone_size: -; v_call: TRBV10-3; j_call: TRBJ1-1; d_call: -; cdr3_nt: TGTGCCATGGGAGGAGGTGACACTGAAGCTTTCTTT; cdr3_aa: CAMGGGDTEAFF
clone_size: -; v_call: TRBV2; j_call: TRBJ2-3; d_call: -; cdr3_nt: TGTGCCAGCAGGGTGGCGGAAACCGGCACAGATACGCAGTATTTT; cdr3_aa: CASRVAETGTDTQYF
clone_size: -; v_call: TRBV4-2; j_call: TRBJ2-2; d_call: -; cdr3_nt: TGTGCCAGCAGCCCCGGACAGTCAAACACCGGGGAGCTGTTTTTT; cdr3_aa: CASSPGQSNTGELFF
clone_size: -; v_call: TRBV5-1; j_call: TRBJ1-1; d_call: -; cdr3_nt: TGCGCCAGCGTCGGGGGAAACAATGAAGCTTTCTTT; cdr3_aa: CASVGGNNEAFF
clone_size: -; v_call: TRBV15; j_call: TRBJ2-1; d_call: -; cdr3_nt: TGTGCCACCAGCAGATCCCATTCCTTGACCCATGAGCAGTTCTTC; cdr3_aa: CATSRSHSLTHEQFF
clone_size: -; v_call: TRBV5-1; j_call: TRBJ2-2; d_call: -; cdr3_nt: TGCGCCAGCAGCCCTCTTTTTCCCGGGGAGCTGTTTTTT; cdr3_aa: CASSPLFPGELFF
clone_size: -; v_call: TRBV6-2/TRBV6-3; j_call: TRBJ1-5; d_call: -; cdr3_nt: TGTGCCAGCGCCCTTAGAGGCAGGGGAGACAGCAATCAGCCCCAGCATTTT; cdr3_aa: CASALRGRGDSNQPQHF
clone_size: -; v_call: TRBV20-1; j_call: TRBJ1-4; d_call: TRBD1; cdr3_nt: TGCAGTGCTAGATCAGGGACAGGCGGTGAAAAACTGTTTTTT; cdr3_aa: CSARSGTGGEKLFF
clone_size: -; v_call: TRBV20-1; j_call: TRBJ2-2; d_call: -; cdr3_nt: TGCAGTGCTAACTATCTTCCCGGGGAGCTGTTTTTT; cdr3_aa: CSANYLPGELFF
clone_size: -; v_call: TRBV15; j_call: TRBJ2-7; d_call: -; cdr3_nt: TGTGCCACCAGCAGAGATCTGAAGGACGAGCAGTACTTC; cdr3_aa: CATSRDLKDEQYF
clone_size: few; v_call: TRBV29-1; j_call: TRBJ1-4; d_call: -; cdr3_nt: TGCAGCGTTGAAGATTATAGGGATGAAAAACTGTTTTTT; cdr3_aa: CSVEDYRDEKLFF
clone_size: few; v_call: TRBV12-3/TRBV12-4; j_call: TRBJ1-5; d_call: TRBD1; cdr3_nt: TGTGCCAGCAGTTTAGGGCTGGACAGGCAGGATCAGCCCCAGCATTTT; cdr3_aa: CASSLGLDRQDQPQHF
clone_size: few; v_call: TRBV20-1; j_call: TRBJ2-7; d_call: -; cdr3_nt: TGCAGTGCTAGCCAGGCGGGACAGGAGCAGTACTTC; cdr3_aa: CSASQAGQEQYF
clone_size: -; v_call: TRBV12-3/TRBV12-4; j_call: TRBJ2-7; d_call: -; cdr3_nt: TGTGCCAGCAGTCCGACTCCCGAGGGGTACGAGCAGTACTTC; cdr3_aa: CASSPTPEGYEQYF
clone_size: many; v_call: TRBV3-1; j_call: TRBJ2-2; d_call: -; cdr3_nt: TGTGCCAGCAGCCAGGTCGGGGAGCTGTTTTTT; cdr3_aa: CASSQVGELFF
clone_size: -; v_call: TRBV6-2/TRBV6-3; j_call: TRBJ1-2; d_call: -; cdr3_nt: TGTGCCAGCTTTTCGCCGGGGTTAGGTGGCTACACCTTC; cdr3_aa: CASFSPGLGGYTF